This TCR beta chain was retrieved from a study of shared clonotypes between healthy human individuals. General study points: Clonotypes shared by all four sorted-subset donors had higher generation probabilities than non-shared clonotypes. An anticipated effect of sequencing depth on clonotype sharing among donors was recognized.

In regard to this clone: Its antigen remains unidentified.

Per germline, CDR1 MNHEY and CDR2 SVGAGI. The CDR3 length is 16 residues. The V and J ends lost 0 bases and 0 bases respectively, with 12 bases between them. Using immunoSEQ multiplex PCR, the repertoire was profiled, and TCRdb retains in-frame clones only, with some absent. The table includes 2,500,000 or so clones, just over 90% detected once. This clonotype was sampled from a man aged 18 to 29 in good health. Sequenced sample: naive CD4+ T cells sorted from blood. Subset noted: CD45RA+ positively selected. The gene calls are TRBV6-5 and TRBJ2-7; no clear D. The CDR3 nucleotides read TGTGCCAGCAGTTACTCGGGTGTAGTGAGCTCCTACGAGCAGTACTTC. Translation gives CASSYSGVVSSYEQYF.